This TCR beta chain was identified in a study of CD8 T cells in Susac syndrome. Patients with stable or active relapsing-remitting disease, all of them treatment-naive, made up the multiple sclerosis controls. CDR1 is SEHNR and CDR2 is FQNEAQ in the germline V gene (reference sequence). The CDR3 is 15 amino acids. V lost 3 bases to trimming and J lost 0 bases, with 8 bases between them. RNA in amounts of about 0.5 to 1 ug was reverse transcribed with random hexamers. TCRdb analysed the immunoSEQ multiplex PCR reads with MiXCR anew, one entry per CDR3 protein. The data contain 160,000 or so distinct CDR3 sequences, approximately 94% of them singletons.

Sequenced material: CD4+ T cells from PBMCs. The chain joins TRBV7-9 to TRBJ2-2; no firm D call. The TCR originated in a human donor with multiple sclerosis. The CDR3 sequence: CASSFGRTNTGELFF. CDR3 nucleotide sequence: TGTGCCAGCAGCTTTGGGCGCACGAACACCGGGGAGCTGTTTTTT.